This T cell receptor beta chain was documented in a study of T cell responses to AZD1222 COVID-19 vaccine. Study context: Pooling of second doses given at about 4 or about 12 weeks was done.

The repertoire was sequenced with immunoSEQ multiplex PCR; TCRdb's copy has only in-frame clones and lacks some. This sample has 150,000 or so clones, with 92% found just once. Trimming removed 1 base from V and 6 bases from J, with 10 bases in between. The germline CDR1 and CDR2 sequences are MNHNS and SASEGT. The CDR3 spans 14 residues. Overall study results and limits: Repertoires were collected only later (after the peak T cell response had occurred). Only a handful of people who got AZD1222 tested seropositive at baseline. Spike-specific TCR breadth and depth were elevated following two AZD1222 doses.

This clone was recorded only once. Its specificity is not known. The sequencing here drew on peripheral blood, taken on day 0 of AZD1222 vaccination. This clonotype was sampled from an adult in good health. The V gene is TRBV6-1, the J gene TRBJ1-3; possibly TRBD1 for D (6 bases). The CDR3 loop is CASSEVGGLNTIYF. The CDR3 nucleotides are TGTGCCAGCAGTGAAGTAGGGGGGTTAAACACCATATATTTT.